Below are 17 T cell receptor beta chains sequenced from a single sample in a study of shared clonotypes between healthy human individuals. TCRdb keeps only in-frame clones here, not all; method: immunoSEQ multiplex PCR. The table lists roughly 2,500,000 clones, 93% of them singletons. Specimen: naive CD4+ T cells from PBMCs. Subset in this sample: CD45RA+ positively selected. The receptors were sampled from a man between 18 and 29 years old in good health. Some clones in this sample may be carry-over from other donors' samples.

The CDR3 here is CASSLSGQGRNEQYF. In nucleotides, the CDR3 is TGTGCCAGCAGCTTAAGTGGTCAGGGTCGGAACGAGCAGTACTTC. The chain couples TRBV7-2 to TRBJ2-7; maybe TRBD1 (5 bases). CDR1 and CDR2 (germline): SGHTA, FQGNSA. The CDR3 length is 15 residues. The V end lost 2 bases, the J end lost 5 bases, and 16 bases lay between the germline ends.

The chain uses TRBV2 and TRBJ2-7, with 10 positions matching TRBD2. The CDR3 covers 14 residues. The V gene's germline CDR1 is SNHLY and CDR2 FYNNEI. V trimming: 11 bases; J trimming: 2 bases; junction bases outside the gene matches: 9. The CDR3 spells CAGNLAGEAYEQYF. CDR3 in DNA: TGTGCCGGGAACCTAGCGGGAGAGGCCTACGAGCAGTACTTC.

The chain couples TRBV2 to TRBJ2-3, with a tentative D call TRBD1 (8 bases). V shed 8 bases and J shed 10 bases, with 19 bases lying between them. Germline loops: CDR1 SNHLY, CDR2 FYNNEI. The CDR3 runs 13 residues. In nucleotides, the CDR3 is TGTGCCAGCGGGAGGGGGCCGACAGGGGCGCAGTATTTT. Amino acids: CASGRGPTGAQYF.

Details on this clone: In the same sample, other DNA sequences code for this CDR3. The chain recombines TRBV6-5 with TRBJ2-5, with TRBD2 matching 12 bases. After removal of 3 bases from V and 5 bases from J, the junction contained 7 bases not matched to a gene. The CDR3 spans 16 residues. CDR1 and CDR2 (germline): MNHEY, SVGAGI. The CDR3 region is CASSYRGLAGGETQYF. The CDR3 DNA is TGTGCCAGCAGTTATCGCGGCCTAGCGGGAGGGGAGACCCAGTACTTC.

This clone appeared once. CDR3 sequence reads: CASSERVGRTTDTQYF. The CDR3 nucleotides are TGTGCCAGCAGTGAAAGGGTCGGACGCACCACAGATACGCAGTATTTT. This rearrangement joins TRBV2 to TRBJ2-3, with D uncertain. Trimming cost V 2 bases and J 2 bases, with 14 bases left between them. Germline assignment: CDR1 SNHLY and CDR2 FYNNEI. The CDR3 sequence is 16 residues long.

This chain connects TRBV27 to TRBJ2-1; TRBD2 aligns across 10 bases. CDR1 and CDR2 from the germline V gene are MNHEY and SMNVEV (reference sequence). J lost 6 bases, V lost 7 bases, and 9 bases had no gene match. The CDR3 runs 15 residues. The CDR3 region has the DNA TGTGCCAGCATTAGAGCGGGAGGGCCTGTCAATGAGCAGTTCTTC. Amino acid sequence: CASIRAGGPVNEQFF.

This sequence joins TRBV19 and TRBJ2-7; D may be TRBD1 (6 bases). Per germline, CDR1 LNHDA and CDR2 SQIVND (reference sequence). With 6 bases removed from V and 3 bases from J, the gap between germline ends came to 12 bases. This CDR3 is 13 amino acids long. DNA of the CDR3: TGTGCCAGTAGCAACAGGGTAGGCTACGAGCAGTACTTC. Translated, it gives CASSNRVGYEQYF.

This chain connects TRBV6-5 to TRBJ1-2; D is possibly TRBD1 (6 bases). Germline V gene sequence: CDR1 MNHEY, CDR2 SVGAGI. The V and J ends lost 6 bases and 6 bases respectively, with 14 bases between them. The CDR3 spans 13 residues. The CDR3 here is CASRTRQVNGYTF. In DNA, the CDR3 is TGTGCCAGCAGAACCAGACAGGTTAATGGCTACACCTTC.

This clone has a handful of counts. This rearrangement joins TRBV4-1 to TRBJ1-4; TRBD1 matches at 7 bases. The germline gives CDR1 MGHRA, CDR2 YSYEKL. The CDR3 length is 15 residues. Trimming took 4 bases from V and 7 from J; bases not matched to a gene: 9. The CDR3 coding sequence is TGCGCCAGCAGCCCGACAGGGTCTCAGGGTGAAAAACTGTTTTTT. Translation: CASSPTGSQGEKLFF.

This chain connects TRBV28 to TRBJ2-3, with TRBD2 matching over 12 bases. Losses at the gene ends were 5 bases for V and 4 bases for J; bases not matched to a gene: 7. CDR3 length equals 16 residues. Germline values: CDR1 MDHEN, CDR2 SYDVKM. The CDR3 nucleotides read TGTGCCAGCAGTGAGACTAGCGGGGGACCCCCAGATACGCAGTATTTT. It codes for CASSETSGGPPDTQYF.

This clone was observed a few times. In DNA, the CDR3 is TGCGCCAGCAGCGGGGCCCCAACCAACTATGGCTACACCTTC. Protein product: CASSGAPTNYGYTF. J is TRBJ1-2 and V is TRBV5-1; D possibly corresponds to TRBD1 (5 bases). V dropped 4 bases and J dropped 2 bases, with 12 bases sitting between them. Germline CDR1 SGHRS, CDR2 YFSETQ. The CDR3 has 14 residues.

This sequence joins TRBV5-1 and TRBJ2-7; 15 bases fit TRBD2. There are 16 residues in the CDR3. V lost 4 bases, J lost 7 bases, and 9 bases stayed unmatched. CDR1 and CDR2 (germline): SGHRS, YFSETQ. The CDR3 spells CASSPGTSGRMGEQYF. The CDR3 DNA reads TGCGCCAGCAGCCCAGGGACTAGCGGGAGGATGGGGGAGCAGTACTTC.

This clone was observed a few times. CDR3 in amino acids: CATSAGGRDNQPQHF. Written as DNA, the CDR3 is TGTGCCACCTCGGCAGGGGGCCGAGACAATCAGCCCCAGCATTTT. The gene calls are TRBV15 and TRBJ1-5, with 8 bases aligning to TRBD1. J was trimmed by 3 bases and V by 8 bases; bases with no gene match: 9. The germline CDR1 and CDR2 sequences are LNHNV and YYDKDF (reference sequence). The CDR3 loop spans 15 amino acids.

This clone was observed a few times. This sequence joins TRBV29-1 and TRBJ1-1; a possible D gene is TRBD1 (6 bases). Trimming shortened V by 6 bases and J by 2 bases, and 16 bases separated the two germline ends. Per germline, CDR1 SQVTM and CDR2 ANQGSEA. CDR3 length: 14 residues. The CDR3 reads CSVSPGTINTEAFF. The CDR3 coding sequence is TGCAGCGTCTCCCCCGGGACAATCAACACTGAAGCTTTCTTT.

This chain connects TRBV6-5 to TRBJ1-1; 8 bases map to TRBD1. The germline V gene encodes CDR1 MNHEY and CDR2 SVGAGI. This CDR3 is 13 amino acids long. V lost 6 bases and J lost 4; bases outside the gene matches: 4. CDR3 nucleotide sequence: TGTGCCAGCAGGGCCGACAGGGGCACTGAAGCTTTCTTT. Translation: CASRADRGTEAFF.

As concerns this clone: This specimen includes other DNA sequences encoding the same CDR3. The chain joins TRBV5-1 to TRBJ2-7, with D maybe TRBD2 (6 bases). Germline V lookup: CDR1 SGHRS, CDR2 YFSETQ. Trimming left V 0 bases short and J 0 bases short, with 10 bases between. This CDR3 has 15 amino acids. CDR3 in DNA: TGCGCCAGCAGCTTGGTAGGAGGGTCCTCCTACGAGCAGTACTTC. It codes for CASSLVGGSSYEQYF.

With regard to this clone: This same CDR3 is encoded by further DNA sequences in the sample. The chain has TRBV5-1 and TRBJ2-5, with 7 positions matching TRBD2. The length of the CDR3 is 14 residues. The trim removed 4 bases at V and 1 base at J, leaving 4 bases unmatched. From germline, CDR1 is SGHRS and CDR2 YFSETQ. Written as DNA, the CDR3 is TGCGCCAGCAGCGGGGCTAGCGGCCAAGAGACCCAGTACTTC. Protein: CASSGASGQETQYF.